The sequence of this TCR beta chain was determined in a study of blood T cells in healthy people across ages. PCR was performed a second time for 7 to 11 cycles using a sample-barcoded 5' primer and a J-beta primer mix. Tags on each cDNA molecule came from a template-switch adaptor with 12 random nucleotides. A single record per CDR3 protein comes from TCRdb applying MiXCR to the 5' RACE reads. The data hold around 820,000 distinct CDR3 sequences, with 20% to 25% observed a single time. Per sample, no less than 5.5 micrograms of total RNA were extracted. Germline CDR1 is KGHSH and CDR2 is LQKENI. This CDR3 region has 16 residues. Trimming took off 6 bases at V and 0 bases at J, with 15 bases between the two ends. These data also featured in a second study, about T cells of mothers and their children. From that study: Donors were three healthy Caucasian mothers and their six children.

V is TRBV18 and J is TRBJ2-4; tentatively, D is TRBD1 (6 bases). Sequences were obtained from blood. The source is a boy younger than 18 in good health. The CDR3 sequence is CASSPTLTGAKNIQYF. The CDR3 nucleotides are TGTGCCAGCTCCCCTACCCTGACAGGAGCCAAAAACATTCAGTACTTC.